One T cell receptor (beta chain) is described in this entry. The antigen is unknown. 13 Jbeta primers and 60 Vbeta primers were used for the PCR. The protocol was immunoSEQ multiplex PCR, while the TCRdb copy is restricted to in-frame clones and leaves out a portion. The repertoire holds about 140,000 clones, with about 80% as singletons. Germline loops: CDR1 LNHDA, CDR2 SQIVND (reference sequence). The CDR3 consists of 16 residues. V was clipped by 5 bases and J by 2 bases; unmatched bases: 9. The sample originates from a study of cytomegalovirus exposure and HLA in healthy donors. Study-level results: Later analysis demonstrated an association between a missense DCLRE1C variant and TCR beta V- and J-gene trimming. What TCR beta sequences reportedly achieved was accurate prediction of HLA-A and HLA-B alleles in most subjects.

V gene TRBV19 combines with J gene TRBJ1-5, with 7 bases that match TRBD1. The sequenced sample consisted of PBMCs. This clonotype originated in a middle-aged woman in good health and CMV-seronegative. Written as DNA, the CDR3 is TGTGCCAGTAGTCAACGACAGGGTTCGGGCAATCAGCCCCAGCATTTT. Amino acids: CASSQRQGSGNQPQHF.